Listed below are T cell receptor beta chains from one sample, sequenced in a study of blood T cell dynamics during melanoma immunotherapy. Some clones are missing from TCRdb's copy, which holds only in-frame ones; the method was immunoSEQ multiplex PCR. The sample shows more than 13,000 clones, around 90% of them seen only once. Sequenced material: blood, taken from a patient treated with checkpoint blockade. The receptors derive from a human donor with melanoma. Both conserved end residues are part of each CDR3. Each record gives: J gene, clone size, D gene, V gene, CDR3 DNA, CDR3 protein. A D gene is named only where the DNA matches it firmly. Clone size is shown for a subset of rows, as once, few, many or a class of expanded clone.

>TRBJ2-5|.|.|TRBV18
TGTGCCAGCTCACCATCGTTCGGCGGCCAAGAGACCCAGTACTTC
CASSPSFGGQETQYF
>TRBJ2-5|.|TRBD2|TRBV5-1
TGCGCCAGCAGCTTGCTAGCGGGGAGGGAGGAGACCCAGTACTTC
CASSLLAGREETQYF
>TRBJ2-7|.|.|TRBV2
TGTGCCAGCAGTGAACAGGTCTCCTACGAGCAGTACTTC
CASSEQVSYEQYF
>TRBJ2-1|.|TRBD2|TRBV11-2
TGTGCCAGTCGGGAAGCGGGGGGTTACAATGAGCAGTTCTTC
CASREAGGYNEQFF
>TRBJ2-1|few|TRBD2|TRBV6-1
TGTGCCAGCATGCCGGGACTAGTCCCTAACAATGAGCAGTTCTTC
CASMPGLVPNNEQFF
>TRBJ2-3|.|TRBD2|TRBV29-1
TGCAGCGTTGAAGCAACACAAGATGGGGCTAGCGGGAGCCGCACAGATACGCAGTATTTT
CSVEATQDGASGSRTDTQYF
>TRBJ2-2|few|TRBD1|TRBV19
TGTGCCAGTAGTATCAAGACAGGGGGAACCGGGGAGCTGTTTTTT
CASSIKTGGTGELFF
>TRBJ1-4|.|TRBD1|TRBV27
TGTGCCAGCAGTTTATCGAGGACAGGCACCTTAGGGGAAAAACTGTTTTTT
CASSLSRTGTLGEKLFF
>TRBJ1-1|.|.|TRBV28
TGTGCCAGCAGTACCATTAGTAACACTGAAGCTTTCTTT
CASSTISNTEAFF
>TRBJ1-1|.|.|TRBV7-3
TGTGCCAGCAGCCTACAGGGTGAGGACACTGAAGCTTTCTTT
CASSLQGEDTEAFF
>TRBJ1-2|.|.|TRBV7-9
TGTGCCAGCAGGGAGGAGCGGACAGACAGTAACTATGGCTACACCTTC
CASREERTDSNYGYTF
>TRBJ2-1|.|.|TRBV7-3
TGTGCCAGCAGCCCTCAGACTAGATTACATGAGCAGTTCTTC
CASSPQTRLHEQFF
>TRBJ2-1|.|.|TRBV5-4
TGTGCCAGCAGCAGAGCGGGCCTCCCTACGAATGAGCAGTTCTTC
CASSRAGLPTNEQFF
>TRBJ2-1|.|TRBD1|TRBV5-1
TGCGCCAGCAGCTCTCGACAGGGGACCGACAATGAGCAGTTCTTC
CASSSRQGTDNEQFF
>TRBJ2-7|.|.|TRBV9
TGTGCCAGCAGCGTACGGTCCGACGTTGCGAGCGAGCAGTACTTC
CASSVRSDVASEQYF
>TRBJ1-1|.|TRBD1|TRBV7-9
TGTGCCAGCGGGGACAGGGGGAACACTGAAGCTTTCTTT
CASGDRGNTEAFF
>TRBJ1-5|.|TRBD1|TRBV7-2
TGTGCCAGCAGCCTTGAGACAGGGGTCAATCAGCCCCAGCATTTT
CASSLETGVNQPQHF